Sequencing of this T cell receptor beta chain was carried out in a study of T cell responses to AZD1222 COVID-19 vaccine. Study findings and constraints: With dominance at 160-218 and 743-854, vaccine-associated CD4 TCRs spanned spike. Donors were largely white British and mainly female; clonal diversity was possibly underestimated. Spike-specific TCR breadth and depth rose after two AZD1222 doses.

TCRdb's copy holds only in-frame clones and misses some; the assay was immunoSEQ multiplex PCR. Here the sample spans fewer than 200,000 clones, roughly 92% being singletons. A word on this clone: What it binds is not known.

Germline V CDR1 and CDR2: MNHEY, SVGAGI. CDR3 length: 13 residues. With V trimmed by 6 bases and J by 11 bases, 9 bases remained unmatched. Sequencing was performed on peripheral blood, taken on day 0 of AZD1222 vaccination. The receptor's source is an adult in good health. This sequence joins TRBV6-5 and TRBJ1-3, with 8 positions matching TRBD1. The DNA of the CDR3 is TGTGCCAGCAGATCCACCGACAGGGGACCCATATATTTT. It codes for CASRSTDRGPIYF.